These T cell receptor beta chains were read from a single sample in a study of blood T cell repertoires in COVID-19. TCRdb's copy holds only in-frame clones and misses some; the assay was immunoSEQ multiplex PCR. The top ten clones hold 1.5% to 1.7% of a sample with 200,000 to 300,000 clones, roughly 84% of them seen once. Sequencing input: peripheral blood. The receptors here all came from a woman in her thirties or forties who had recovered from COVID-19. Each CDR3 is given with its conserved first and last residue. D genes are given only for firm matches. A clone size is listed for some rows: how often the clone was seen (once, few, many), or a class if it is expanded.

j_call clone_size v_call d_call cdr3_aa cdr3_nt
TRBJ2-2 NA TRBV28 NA CASRWGRSTGELFF TGTGCCAGCAGGTGGGGCAGGAGCACCGGGGAGCTGTTTTTT
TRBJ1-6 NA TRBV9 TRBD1 CASSGGQGLAYNSPLHF TGTGCCAGCAGCGGGGGACAGGGCCTGGCCTATAATTCACCCCTCCACTTT
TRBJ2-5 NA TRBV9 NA CASSVGGGRIQETQYF TGTGCCAGCAGCGTAGGTGGAGGACGGATACAAGAGACCCAGTACTTC
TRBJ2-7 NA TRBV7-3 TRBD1 CASSSGGGYEQYF TGTGCCAGCAGTTCAGGGGGCGGGTACGAGCAGTACTTC
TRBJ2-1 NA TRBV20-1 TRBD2 CSASPGTSGVIEQFF TGCAGTGCCAGTCCCGGGACTAGCGGGGTTATTGAGCAGTTCTTC
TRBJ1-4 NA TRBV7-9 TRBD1 CASSSDRAREKLFF TGTGCCAGCAGCTCCGACAGGGCTAGGGAAAAACTGTTTTTT
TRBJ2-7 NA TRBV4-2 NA CASSQDLGQGFQQYF TGTGCCAGCAGCCAAGATCTGGGCCAGGGTTTCCAGCAGTACTTC
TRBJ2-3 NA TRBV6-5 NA CASSYSLAESTDTQYF TGTGCCAGCAGTTACTCCCTAGCTGAATCCACAGATACGCAGTATTTT
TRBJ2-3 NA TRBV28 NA CAIKGHSTDTQYF TGTGCCATAAAGGGACATAGCACAGATACGCAGTATTTT
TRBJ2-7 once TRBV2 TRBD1 CASSETGDEQYF TGTGCCAGCAGTGAGACAGGGGACGAGCAGTACTTC
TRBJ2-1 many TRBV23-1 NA CASSQSKRGDRGKNEQFF TGCGCCAGCAGTCAATCTAAGCGGGGGGACAGGGGCAAGAATGAGCAGTTCTTC
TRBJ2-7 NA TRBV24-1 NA CATSDLAGEQYF TGTGCCACCAGTGATTTGGCGGGGGAGCAGTACTTC
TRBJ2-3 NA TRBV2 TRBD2 CASSGFGLAGGTDTQYF TGTGCCAGCAGTGGATTCGGACTAGCGGGGGGCACAGATACGCAGTATTTT
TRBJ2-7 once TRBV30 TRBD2 CAWRTSGGNGEQYF TGTGCCTGGAGGACTAGCGGGGGGAATGGGGAGCAGTACTTC
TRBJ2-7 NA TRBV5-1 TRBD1 CASSRGQPYYEQYF TGCGCCAGCAGTAGGGGACAGCCTTACTACGAGCAGTACTTC
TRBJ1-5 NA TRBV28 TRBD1 CASSLPGTGAQPQHF TGTGCCAGCAGTTTGCCCGGGACAGGAGCCCAGCCCCAGCATTTT
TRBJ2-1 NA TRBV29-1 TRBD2 CSVDDGGASWEQFF TGCAGCGTTGACGACGGGGGGGCTTCATGGGAGCAGTTCTTC
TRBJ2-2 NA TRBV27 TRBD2 CASTSSPGGPGTGELFF TGTGCCAGCACTTCGAGTCCGGGGGGGCCGGGCACCGGGGAGCTGTTTTTT
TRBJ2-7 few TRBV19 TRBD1 CASSPGQDYEQYF TGTGCCAGTAGCCCCGGACAGGACTACGAGCAGTACTTC
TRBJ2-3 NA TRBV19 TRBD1 CASTPYRDSSTDTQYF TGTGCCAGTACCCCCTACCGGGACAGCAGCACAGATACGCAGTATTTT
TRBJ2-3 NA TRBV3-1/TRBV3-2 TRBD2 CASSQRTSGGARDTQYF TGTGCCAGCAGCCAACGGACTAGCGGGGGGGCTAGGGATACGCAGTATTTT
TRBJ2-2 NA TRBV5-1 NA CASSLVADNTGELFF TGCGCCAGCAGCTTGGTGGCAGATAACACCGGGGAGCTGTTTTTT
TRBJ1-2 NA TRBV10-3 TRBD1 CAITQSGGTGTSYGYTF TGTGCCATCACCCAATCTGGGGGGACAGGGACATCCTATGGCTACACCTTC
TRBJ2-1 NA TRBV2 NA CASRLGGWGNEQFF TGTGCCAGCAGGCTGGGAGGCTGGGGCAATGAGCAGTTCTTC
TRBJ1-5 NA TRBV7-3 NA CASSSGQQYSNQPQHF TGTGCCAGCAGCTCTGGGCAGCAGTATAGCAATCAGCCCCAGCATTTT
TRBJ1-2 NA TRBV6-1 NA CASSEGPANYGYTF TGTGCCAGCAGTGAAGGGCCCGCTAACTATGGCTACACCTTC
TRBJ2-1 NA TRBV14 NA CASSQSSSGRGNEQFF TGTGCCAGCAGCCAAAGTAGTTCAGGGCGAGGAAATGAGCAGTTCTTC
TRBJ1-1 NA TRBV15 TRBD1 CATSRDRGSGTEAFF TGTGCCACCAGCAGAGACAGGGGGAGTGGCACTGAAGCTTTCTTT
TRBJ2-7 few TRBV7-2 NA CASSSDRGGSYEQYF TGTGCCAGCAGCTCGGACAGAGGGGGCTCCTACGAGCAGTACTTC
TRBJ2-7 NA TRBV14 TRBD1 CASSRTGVFEQYF TGTGCCAGCAGTCGGACAGGGGTATTTGAGCAGTACTTC
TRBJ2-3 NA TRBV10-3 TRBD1 CAIGGQGADTQYF TGTGCCATCGGGGGACAGGGGGCAGATACGCAGTATTTT
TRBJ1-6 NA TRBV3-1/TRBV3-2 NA CASSQTGNGVSPLHF TGTGCCAGCAGCCAAACAGGCAATGGGGTTTCACCCCTCCACTTT
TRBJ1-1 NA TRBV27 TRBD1 CASGSTVTGQGRLTEAFF TGTGCCAGCGGCTCAACAGTCACGGGACAGGGGCGCTTAACTGAAGCTTTCTTT
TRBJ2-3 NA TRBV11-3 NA CASSLAESDTQYF TGTGCCAGCAGCTTGGCAGAATCAGATACGCAGTATTTT
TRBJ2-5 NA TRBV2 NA CASTADRLTQYF TGTGCCAGCACGGCCGACAGGTTGACCCAGTACTTC
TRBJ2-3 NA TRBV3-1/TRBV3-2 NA CASSGGTAQRGTDTQYF TGTGCCAGCAGCGGCGGGACAGCCCAAAGAGGCACAGATACGCAGTATTTT
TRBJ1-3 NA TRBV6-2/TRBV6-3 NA CASSQGGTIYF TGTGCCAGCAGTCAGGGAGGCACCATATATTTT
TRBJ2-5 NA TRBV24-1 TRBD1 CATSDPRGTDKQETQYF TGTGCCACCAGTGATCCCAGGGGGACAGACAAACAAGAGACCCAGTACTTC
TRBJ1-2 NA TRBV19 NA CASSITPGNGYTF TGTGCCAGTAGTATCACTCCAGGGAATGGCTACACCTTC
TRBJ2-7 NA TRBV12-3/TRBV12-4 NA CASSRGSYEQYF TGTGCCAGCAGTAGAGGATCCTACGAGCAGTACTTC
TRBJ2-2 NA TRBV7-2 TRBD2 CASSLVAGGPPGELFF TGTGCCAGCAGCTTAGTTGCGGGGGGGCCTCCCGGGGAGCTGTTTTTT
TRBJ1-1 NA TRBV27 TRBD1 CASSSDRESEAFF TGTGCCAGCAGTTCGGACAGGGAATCCGAAGCTTTCTTT
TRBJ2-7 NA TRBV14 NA CASSQEGRQNSYEQYF TGTGCCAGCAGCCAAGAGGGCAGGCAAAACTCCTACGAGCAGTACTTC
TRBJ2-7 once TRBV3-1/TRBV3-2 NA CASSRTGRDTAYEQYF TGTGCCAGCAGCCGTACAGGCCGGGACACTGCCTACGAGCAGTACTTC
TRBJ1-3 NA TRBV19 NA CASRQPGHHSGNTIYF TGTGCCAGTAGACAGCCGGGACATCACTCTGGAAACACCATATATTTT
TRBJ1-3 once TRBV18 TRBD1 CASSFGQGYGNTIYF TGTGCCAGCTCATTTGGACAGGGGTATGGAAACACCATATATTTT
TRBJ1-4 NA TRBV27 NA CASSLPQYRVANEKLFF TGTGCCAGCAGTTTACCCCAGTACAGGGTTGCTAATGAAAAACTGTTTTTT
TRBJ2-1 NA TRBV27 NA CASSLGGTHNEQFF TGTGCCAGCAGTTTGGGGGGTACTCACAATGAGCAGTTCTTC
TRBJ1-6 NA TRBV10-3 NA CAISEARAYNSPLHF TGTGCCATCAGTGAGGCGAGGGCCTATAATTCACCCCTCCACTTT
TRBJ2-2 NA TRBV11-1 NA CASSFSPGAGELFF TGTGCCAGCAGCTTCAGCCCGGGGGCCGGGGAGCTGTTTTTT
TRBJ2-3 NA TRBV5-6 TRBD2 CASSQTSGGRPDTQYF TGTGCCAGCAGCCAGACTAGCGGGGGGAGGCCAGATACGCAGTATTTT
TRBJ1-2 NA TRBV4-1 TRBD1 CASSQRQGYGYTF TGCGCCAGCAGCCAAAGACAGGGTTATGGCTACACCTTC
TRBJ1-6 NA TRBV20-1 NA CSARLNSPLHF TGCAGTGCTAGACTCAATTCACCCCTCCACTTT
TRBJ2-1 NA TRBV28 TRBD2 CASSPHAGGDEQFF TGTGCCAGCAGTCCACACGCGGGGGGGGATGAGCAGTTCTTC